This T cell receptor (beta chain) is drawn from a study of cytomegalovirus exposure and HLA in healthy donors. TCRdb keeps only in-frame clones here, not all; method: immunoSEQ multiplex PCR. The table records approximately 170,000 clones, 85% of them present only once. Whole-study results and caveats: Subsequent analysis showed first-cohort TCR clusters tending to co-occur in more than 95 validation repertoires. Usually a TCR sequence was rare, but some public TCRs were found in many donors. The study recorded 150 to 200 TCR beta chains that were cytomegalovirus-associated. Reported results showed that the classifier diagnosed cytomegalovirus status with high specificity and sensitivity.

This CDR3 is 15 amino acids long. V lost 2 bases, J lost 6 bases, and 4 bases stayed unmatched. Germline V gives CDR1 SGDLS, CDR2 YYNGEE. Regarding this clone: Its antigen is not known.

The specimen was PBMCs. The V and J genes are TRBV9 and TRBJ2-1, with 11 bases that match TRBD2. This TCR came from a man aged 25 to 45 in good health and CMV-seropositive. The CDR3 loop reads CASSVTSGDFNEQFF. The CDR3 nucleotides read TGTGCCAGCAGCGTGACTAGCGGGGATTTCAATGAGCAGTTCTTC.